The 6 T cell receptor beta chains reported below all come from one sample, sequenced in a study of blood T cell repertoires in COVID-19. Method: immunoSEQ multiplex PCR; TCRdb's copy keeps in-frame clones and lacks some. The sample records tens of thousands of clones, over 70% being singletons. Sequencing was carried out using peripheral blood. These receptor sequences come from a man over 45 with active COVID-19.

The rearrangement joins TRBV2 to TRBJ1-1; a weak D match, TRBD1 (5 bases). The V end was cut by 7 bases, the J end by 4 bases, with 19 bases between. This CDR3 region has 15 residues. In germline, CDR1 is SNHLY, CDR2 FYNNEI. The CDR3 DNA follows: TGTGCCAGCACCCCCCTTGGGGGGGAAGGCACTGAAGCTTTCTTT. It translates to CASTPLGGEGTEAFF.

This clone was counted a few times. The V gene is TRBV5-1, the J gene TRBJ2-7, with TRBD2 identical over 9 bases. V shed 1 base, J shed 0 bases, and the junction held 5 bases outside the gene matches. The CDR3 covers 16 residues. From germline, CDR1 is SGHRS and CDR2 YFSETQ. The CDR3 region is CASSLRLAGSSYEQYF. CDR3 DNA: TGCGCCAGCAGCTTGCGGCTAGCGGGGAGCTCCTACGAGCAGTACTTC.

The rearrangement joins TRBV23-1 to TRBJ2-3, with 9 bases matching TRBD1. TRBV23-1 qualifies as an ORF whose function is uncertain. J lost 6 bases, V lost 4 bases, and 11 bases had no gene match. This CDR3 contains 16 residues. Here the CDR3 DNA reads TGCGCCAGCAGTCCGAAGGTAAGACAGGGGGGTGATACGCAGTATTTT. This codes for CASSPKVRQGGDTQYF.

V gene TRBV11-2 combines with J gene TRBJ2-1; unclear D gene. This CDR3 has 14 residues. V lost 4 bases and J lost 3, with 10 bases in between. Germline V lookup: CDR1 SGHAT, CDR2 FQNNGV. The CDR3 protein is CASSSINSYNEQFF. CDR3 DNA: TGTGCCAGCAGCTCCATTAACAGCTACAATGAGCAGTTCTTC. The variable domain in full, with the rest retrieved from reference TRBV11-2 and TRBJ2-1, is EAGVAQSPRYKIIEKRQSVAFWCNPISGHATLYWYQQILGQGPKLLIQFQNNGVVDDSQLPKDRFSAERLKGVDSTLKIQPAKLEDSAVYLCASSSINSYNEQFFGPGTRLTVL.

CDR3 region: CASSLGRPSTEQYF. The CDR3 DNA is TGTGCCAGCAGCTTAGGGAGGCCCTCTACCGAGCAGTACTTC. The rearrangement links TRBV11-2 to TRBJ2-7; possibly TRBD2 for D (5 bases). Per the germline V gene, CDR1 is SGHAT and CDR2 is FQNNGV. V lost 1 base and J lost 6, with 13 bases in between. The CDR3 is made up of 14 amino acids.

V is TRBV28 and J is TRBJ2-5; 11 bases match TRBD1. CDR1 and CDR2 (germline): MDHEN, SYDVKM. This CDR3 comprises 16 residues. The trim removed 5 bases at V and 4 bases at J, leaving 9 bases unmatched. CDR3 coding DNA: TGTGCCAGCAGTGACTCGGGACAGGGGGGCGGAGAGACCCAGTACTTC. Translation: CASSDSGQGGGETQYF.